Listed below are T cell receptor beta chains from one sample, sequenced in a study of cytomegalovirus exposure and HLA in healthy donors. Some clones are missing from TCRdb's copy, which holds only in-frame ones; the method was immunoSEQ multiplex PCR. The sample holds some 110,000 clones; around two thirds are singletons and the top ten take less than 5%. Input material: PBMCs. These receptors all stem from a man in his sixties in good health and CMV-seropositive. Both conserved end residues are part of each CDR3. A D gene is named only where the DNA matches it firmly. Part of the rows lack a size; the others show once, few, many or a class for expanded clones.

v_call	j_call	d_call	clone_size	cdr3_nt	cdr3_aa
TRBV30	TRBJ2-5	NA	NA	TGTGCCTGGAGTTCTCTGGCGGGCGGAGAGACCCAGTACTTC	CAWSSLAGGETQYF
TRBV2	TRBJ2-7	TRBD2	NA	TGTGCCAGCAGTGAAAGTCTAGCGGGGGGCTACGAGCAGTACTTC	CASSESLAGGYEQYF
TRBV5-4	TRBJ1-6	NA	NA	TGTGCCAGCAGCACCTACGGGGGGCGAATAGGTAATTCACCCCTCCACTTT	CASSTYGGRIGNSPLHF
TRBV7-2	TRBJ1-1	TRBD1	NA	TGTGCCAGCAGGAGGGACAGGGGGATGAACACTGAAGCTTTCTTT	CASRRDRGMNTEAFF
TRBV2	TRBJ2-5	NA	few	TGTGCCACGAGGCGATTAACCAAAGAGACCCAGTACTTC	CATRRLTKETQYF
TRBV5-5	TRBJ1-5	NA	many	TGTGCCAGCAGTCGTGACATATTCCAGCCCCAGCATTTT	CASSRDIFQPQHF
TRBV5-1	TRBJ1-5	TRBD1	NA	TGCGCCAGCAACCGACAGGGGGAGAGCAATCAGCCCCAGCATTTT	CASNRQGESNQPQHF
TRBV9	TRBJ2-3	TRBD2	NA	TGTGCCAGCAGCGTAAGCGGGGCCACAGATACGCAGTATTTT	CASSVSGATDTQYF
TRBV5-1	TRBJ1-6	TRBD1	once	TGCGCCAGCAGCCTCAGGGGGCTTAATTCACCCCTCCACTTT	CASSLRGLNSPLHF
TRBV27	TRBJ2-5	TRBD1	NA	TGTGCCAGCAGTTACGGGACAGGACAAGAGACCCAGTACTTC	CASSYGTGQETQYF
TRBV4-2	TRBJ2-2	TRBD2	NA	TGTGCCAGCCGACTAGCGGGGGGGTCAAACGGGGAGCTGTTTTTT	CASRLAGGSNGELFF
TRBV5-1	TRBJ2-2	NA	NA	TGCGCCAGCAGCTTGTCAACAGGATCCACCGGGGAGCTGTTTTTT	CASSLSTGSTGELFF